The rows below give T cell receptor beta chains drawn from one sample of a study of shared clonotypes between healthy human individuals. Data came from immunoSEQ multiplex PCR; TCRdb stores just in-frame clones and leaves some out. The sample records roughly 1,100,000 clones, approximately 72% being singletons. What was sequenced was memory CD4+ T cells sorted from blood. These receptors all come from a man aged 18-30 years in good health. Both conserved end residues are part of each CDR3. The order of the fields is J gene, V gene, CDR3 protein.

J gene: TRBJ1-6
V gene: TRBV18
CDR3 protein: CASSPMPSPNSPLHF

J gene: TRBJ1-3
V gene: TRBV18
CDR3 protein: CASSPRVTTGGNTIYF

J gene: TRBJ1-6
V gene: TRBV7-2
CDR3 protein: CASSAQTGHNSPLHF

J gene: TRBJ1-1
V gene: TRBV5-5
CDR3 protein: CASSSLVGVGEAFF

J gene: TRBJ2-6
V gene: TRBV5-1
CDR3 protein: CASGSGGANVLTF

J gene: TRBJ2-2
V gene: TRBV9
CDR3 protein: CASSVFAGGNTGELFF

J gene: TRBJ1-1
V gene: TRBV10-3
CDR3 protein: CAIRTAMNTEAFF

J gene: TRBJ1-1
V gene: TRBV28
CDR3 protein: CASSFPGGGDTEAFF

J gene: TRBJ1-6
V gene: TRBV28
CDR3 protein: CASRPGTSSYNSPLHF

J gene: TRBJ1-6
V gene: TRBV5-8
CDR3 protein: CASRRGRGESPLHF